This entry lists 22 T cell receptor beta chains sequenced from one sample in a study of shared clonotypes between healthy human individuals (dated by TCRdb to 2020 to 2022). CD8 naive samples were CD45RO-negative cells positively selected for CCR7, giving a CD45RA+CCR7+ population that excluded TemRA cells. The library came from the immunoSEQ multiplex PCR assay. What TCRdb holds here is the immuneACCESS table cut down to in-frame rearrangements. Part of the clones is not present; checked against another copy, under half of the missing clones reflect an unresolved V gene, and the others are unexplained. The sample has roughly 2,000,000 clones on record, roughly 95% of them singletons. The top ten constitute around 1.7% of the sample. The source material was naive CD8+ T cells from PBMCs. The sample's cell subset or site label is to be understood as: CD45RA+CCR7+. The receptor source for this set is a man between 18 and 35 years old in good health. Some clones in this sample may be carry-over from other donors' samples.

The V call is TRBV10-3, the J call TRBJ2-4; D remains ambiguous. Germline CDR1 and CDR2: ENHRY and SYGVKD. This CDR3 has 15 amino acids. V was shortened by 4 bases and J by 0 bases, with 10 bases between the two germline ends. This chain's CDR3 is CAISAAGLAKNIQYF. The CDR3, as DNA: TGTGCCATCAGTGCCGCAGGTCTAGCCAAAAACATTCAGTACTTC.

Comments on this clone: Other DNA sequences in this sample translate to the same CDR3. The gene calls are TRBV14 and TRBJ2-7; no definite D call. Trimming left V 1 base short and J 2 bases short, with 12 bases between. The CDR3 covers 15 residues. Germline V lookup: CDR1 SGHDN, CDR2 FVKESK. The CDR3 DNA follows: TGTGCCAGCAGCCAAGGGTTAGCTCGGGCCTACGAGCAGTACTTC. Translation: CASSQGLARAYEQYF.

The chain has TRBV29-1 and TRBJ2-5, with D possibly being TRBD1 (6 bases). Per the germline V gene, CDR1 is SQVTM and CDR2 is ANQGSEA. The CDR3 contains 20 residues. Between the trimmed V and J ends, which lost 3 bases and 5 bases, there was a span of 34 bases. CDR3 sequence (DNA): TGCAGCGTTGAGCCAGTCGTCGAGGCCGGGACATTTGTAGTTGAGGAGACCCAGTACTTC. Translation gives CSVEPVVEAGTFVVEETQYF.

The CDR3 region has the DNA TGTGCCAGCAGTTCAGAGGGGTTTAACACTGAAGCTTTCTTT. Encoded protein: CASSSEGFNTEAFF. The rearrangement uses TRBV28 and TRBJ1-1, with TRBD1 as a possible D gene (5 bases). The CDR3 covers 14 residues. With 4 bases removed from V and 2 bases from J, the gap between germline ends came to 11 bases. Germline assignment: CDR1 MDHEN and CDR2 SYDVKM.

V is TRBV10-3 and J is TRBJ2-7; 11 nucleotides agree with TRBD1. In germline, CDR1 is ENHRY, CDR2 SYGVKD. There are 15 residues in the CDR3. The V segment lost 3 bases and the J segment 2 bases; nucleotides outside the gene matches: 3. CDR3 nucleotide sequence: TGTGCCATCAGTGAACGGGACAGGGGGACCTACGAGCAGTACTTC. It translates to CAISERDRGTYEQYF.

In DNA form, the CDR3 reads TGTGCCAGCAGTTTACAGGCAGGGTGGGACTATGGCTACACCTTC. It codes for CASSLQAGWDYGYTF. The chain employs TRBV27 and TRBJ1-2; maybe TRBD1 (5 bases). Germline V gene sequence: CDR1 MNHEY, CDR2 SMNVEV (reference sequence). The CDR3 spans 15 residues. Trimming removed 2 bases from V and 3 bases from J, with 13 bases in between.

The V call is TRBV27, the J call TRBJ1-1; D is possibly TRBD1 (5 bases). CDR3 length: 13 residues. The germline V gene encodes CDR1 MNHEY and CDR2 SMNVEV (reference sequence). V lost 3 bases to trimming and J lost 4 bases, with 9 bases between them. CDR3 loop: CASSLGTATEAFF. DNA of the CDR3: TGTGCCAGCAGTTTGGGGACGGCCACTGAAGCTTTCTTT.

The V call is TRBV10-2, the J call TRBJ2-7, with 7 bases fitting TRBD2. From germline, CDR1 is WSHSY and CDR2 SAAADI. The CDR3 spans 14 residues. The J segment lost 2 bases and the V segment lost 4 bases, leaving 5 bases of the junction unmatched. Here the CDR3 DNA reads TGCGCCAGCAGTGTGCCTAGCGGACCCTACGAGCAGTACTTC. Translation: CASSVPSGPYEQYF.

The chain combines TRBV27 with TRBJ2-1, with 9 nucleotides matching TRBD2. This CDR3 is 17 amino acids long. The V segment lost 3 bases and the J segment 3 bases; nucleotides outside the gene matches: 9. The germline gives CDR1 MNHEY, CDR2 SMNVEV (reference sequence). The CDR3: CASSFPPGTSLYNEQFF. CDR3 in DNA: TGTGCCAGCAGTTTCCCCCCCGGGACTAGCCTCTACAATGAGCAGTTCTTC.

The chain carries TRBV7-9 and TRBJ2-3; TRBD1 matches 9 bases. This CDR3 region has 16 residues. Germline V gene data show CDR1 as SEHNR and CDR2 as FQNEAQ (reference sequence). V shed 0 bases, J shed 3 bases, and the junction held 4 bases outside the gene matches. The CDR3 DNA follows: TGTGCCAGCAGCTTAGCGGGACAGGGAGTAACAGATACGCAGTATTTT. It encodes CASSLAGQGVTDTQYF.

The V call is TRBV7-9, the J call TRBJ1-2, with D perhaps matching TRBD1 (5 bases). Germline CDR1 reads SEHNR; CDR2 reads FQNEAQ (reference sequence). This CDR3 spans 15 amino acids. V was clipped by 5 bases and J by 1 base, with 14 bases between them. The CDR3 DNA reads TGTGCCAGCAGCACACAGGAACATAATAACTATGGCTACACCTTC. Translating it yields CASSTQEHNNYGYTF.

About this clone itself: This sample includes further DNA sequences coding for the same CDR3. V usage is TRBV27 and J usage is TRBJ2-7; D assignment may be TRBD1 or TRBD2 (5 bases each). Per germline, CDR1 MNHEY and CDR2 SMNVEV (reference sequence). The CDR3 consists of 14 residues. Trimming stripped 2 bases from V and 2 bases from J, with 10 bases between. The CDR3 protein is CASSLGGATYEQYF. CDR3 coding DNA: TGTGCCAGCAGTTTAGGGGGTGCCACCTACGAGCAGTACTTC.

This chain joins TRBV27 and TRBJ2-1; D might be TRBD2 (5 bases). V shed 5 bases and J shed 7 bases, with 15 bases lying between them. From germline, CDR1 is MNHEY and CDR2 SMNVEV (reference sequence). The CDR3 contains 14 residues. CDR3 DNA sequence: TGTGCCAGCAGTGACTATCCAGAGGGTAATGAGCAGTTCTTC. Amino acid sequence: CASSDYPEGNEQFF.

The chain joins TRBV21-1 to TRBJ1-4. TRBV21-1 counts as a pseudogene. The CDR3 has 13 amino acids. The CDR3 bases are TGTGCCAGCAGCACTCAGCGTAATGAAAAACTGTTTTTT. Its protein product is CASSTQRNEKLFF.

CDR3 in amino acids: CASSVGLGGYRGETQYF. The CDR3, as DNA: TGTGCCAGCAGCGTAGGCCTAGGGGGGTATAGGGGAGAGACCCAGTACTTC. The chain carries TRBV9 and TRBJ2-5, with D perhaps assigned TRBD1 or TRBD2 (6 bases each). CDR3 length: 17 residues. V lost 0 bases and J lost 4, with 19 bases in between. CDR1 SGDLS and CDR2 YYNGEE come from the germline V gene.

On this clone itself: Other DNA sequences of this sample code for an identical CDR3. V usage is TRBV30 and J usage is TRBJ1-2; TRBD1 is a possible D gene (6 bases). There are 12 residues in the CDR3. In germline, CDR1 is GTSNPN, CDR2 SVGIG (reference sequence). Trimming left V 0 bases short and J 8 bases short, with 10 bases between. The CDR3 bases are TGTGCCTGGAGTGTTAGAGGGGGAGGCTACACCTTC. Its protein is CAWSVRGGGYTF.

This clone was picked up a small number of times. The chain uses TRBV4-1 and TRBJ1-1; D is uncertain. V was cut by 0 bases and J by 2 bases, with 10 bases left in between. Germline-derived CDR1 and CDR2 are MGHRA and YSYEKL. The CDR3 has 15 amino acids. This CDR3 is CASSQEAGINTEAFF. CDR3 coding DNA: TGCGCCAGCAGCCAAGAAGCCGGGATAAACACTGAAGCTTTCTTT.

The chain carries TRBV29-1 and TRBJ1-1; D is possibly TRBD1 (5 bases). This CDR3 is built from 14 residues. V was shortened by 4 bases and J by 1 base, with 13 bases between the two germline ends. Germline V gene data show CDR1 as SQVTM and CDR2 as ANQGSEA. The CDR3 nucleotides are TGCAGCGTTGTACCAGGGTGGGCGAACACTGAAGCTTTCTTT. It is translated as CSVVPGWANTEAFF. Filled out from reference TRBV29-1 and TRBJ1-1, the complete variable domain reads SAVISQKPSRDICQRGTSLTIQCQVDSQVTMMFWYRQQPGQSLTLIATANQGSEATYESGFVIDKFPISRPNLTFSTLTVSNMSPEDSSIYLCSVVPGWANTEAFFGQGTRLTVV.

This CDR3 is CASSESLLWSEQYF. As DNA, the CDR3 is TGTGCCAGCAGTGAGTCTCTCTTGTGGAGCGAGCAGTACTTC. V is TRBV2 and J is TRBJ2-7; no definite D call. V was trimmed by 3 bases and J by 6 bases, leaving 15 bases between them. The CDR3 covers 14 residues. Germline CDR1 is SNHLY and CDR2 is FYNNEI. The full variable domain, rest sourced from reference TRBV2 and TRBJ2-7, is EPEVTQTPSHQVTQMGQEVILRCVPISNHLYFYWYRQILGQKVEFLVSFYNNEISEKSEIFDDQFSVERPDGSNFTLKIRSTKLEDSAMYFCASSESLLWSEQYFGPGTRLTVT.

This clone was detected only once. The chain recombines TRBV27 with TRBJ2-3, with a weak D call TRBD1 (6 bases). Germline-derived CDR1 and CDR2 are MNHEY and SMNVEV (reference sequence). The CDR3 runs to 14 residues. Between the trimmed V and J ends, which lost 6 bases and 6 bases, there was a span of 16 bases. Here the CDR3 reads CASRPQGTWDTQYF. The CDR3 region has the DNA TGTGCCAGCAGGCCACAGGGTACTTGGGATACGCAGTATTTT.

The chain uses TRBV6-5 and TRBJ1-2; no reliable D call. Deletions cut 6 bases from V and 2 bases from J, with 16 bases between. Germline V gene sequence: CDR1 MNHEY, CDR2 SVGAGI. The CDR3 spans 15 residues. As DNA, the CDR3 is TGTGCCAGCAGCCACCGGGAAAAGCGGAACTATGGCTACACCTTC. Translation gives CASSHREKRNYGYTF.

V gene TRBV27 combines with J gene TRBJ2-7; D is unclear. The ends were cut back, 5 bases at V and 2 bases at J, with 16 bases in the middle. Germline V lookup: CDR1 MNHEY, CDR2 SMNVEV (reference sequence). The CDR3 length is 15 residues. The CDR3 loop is CASSVRQPHPYEQYF. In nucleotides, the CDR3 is TGTGCCAGCAGTGTCCGGCAGCCCCACCCCTACGAGCAGTACTTC.